This T cell receptor beta chain was documented in a study of cytomegalovirus exposure and HLA in healthy donors. This CDR3 is built from 14 residues. Trimming stripped 6 bases from V and 3 bases from J, with 14 bases between. The germline CDR1 and CDR2 sequences are ENHRY and SYGVKD. PCR involved 60 Vbeta and 13 Jbeta primers. Some clones are missing from TCRdb's copy, which holds only in-frame ones; the method was immunoSEQ multiplex PCR. Among 60,000 to 70,000 clones listed, around 74% were seen once. Study-level results: The number of N-insertions in an Asian-associated ancestry cluster was reportedly below the roughly 670-donor mean in a later analysis. The productive fraction for most TCR beta V segments was about 90% or about 30% in an earlier analysis.

This clone appeared once. Its cognate antigen is unknown. Sequenced sample: PBMCs. This chain uses TRBV10-3 with TRBJ1-2, with TRBD1 as a possible D gene (5 bases). The clonotype was recovered from a male donor in good health and CMV-seropositive. The CDR3 nucleotides are TGTGCCATCAGGGCCACAGGTAACGACTATGGCTACACCTTC. Residues: CAIRATGNDYGYTF.